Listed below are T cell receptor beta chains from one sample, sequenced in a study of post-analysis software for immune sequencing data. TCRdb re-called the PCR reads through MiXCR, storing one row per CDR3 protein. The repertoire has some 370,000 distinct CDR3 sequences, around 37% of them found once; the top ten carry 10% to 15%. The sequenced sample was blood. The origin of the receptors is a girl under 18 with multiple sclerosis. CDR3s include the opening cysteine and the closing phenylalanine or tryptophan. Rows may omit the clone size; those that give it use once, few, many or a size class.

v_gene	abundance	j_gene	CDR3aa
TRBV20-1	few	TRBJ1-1	CSARPGHPNTEAFF
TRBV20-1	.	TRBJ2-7	CSASYEGTSGTYEQDF
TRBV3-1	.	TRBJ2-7	CASSFGQRSYERYF
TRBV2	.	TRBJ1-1	CASSSPHRVMGTEAFF
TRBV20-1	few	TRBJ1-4	CSAPTPSKGGLFF
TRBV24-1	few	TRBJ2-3	CATSVTGETDTQYF
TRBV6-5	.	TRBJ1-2	CASSYSTGKTGFYGYTF
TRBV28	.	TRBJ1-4	CASSEGGRDEKLFF
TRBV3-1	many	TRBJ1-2	CASSPGAYGYTF
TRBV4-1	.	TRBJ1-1	CASSRSEGWNTEAFF
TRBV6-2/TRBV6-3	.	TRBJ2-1	CTSSWRHEQFF
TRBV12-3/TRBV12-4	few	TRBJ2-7	CASSFKGANEQYF
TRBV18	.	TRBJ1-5	CASSPRGDRVAPQHF
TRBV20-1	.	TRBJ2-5	CSAGLARETQYF